Below, 3 T cell receptor gamma chains from the same sample are listed, as sequenced in a study of Vδ1+ human thymocytes. Study results and caveats: In the thymus, TRG and TRD repertoires looked highly polyclonal with Gaussian CDR3 lengths.

Their cognate antigens are unknown. RNA was extracted from the cells and then reverse transcribed. Pooled V-gene forward primers with one constant-region reverse primer generated the CDR3 amplicons by multiplex PCR. TCRdb repeated clone calling on the multiplex PCR reads with CATT. The table records about 23,000 gamma-chain clones, roughly an eighth of them present only once. Material: Vdelta1+ gamma-delta thymocytes from the thymus. Subset noted: FACS-sorted CD3+ TCRalphabeta- TCRVdelta1+ TCRVdelta2- thymocytes. The origin of the receptors is a child younger than two who had congenital heart surgery.

The sample holds a few counts of this clone. V and J are TRGV3 and TRGJP2. Germline V gene data show CDR1 as VTNTFY and CDR2 as YDVSTARD (reference sequence). The junction had 4 bases not matched to a gene; V was cut back by 3 bases and J by 3 bases. CDR3 length equals 14 residues. The CDR3 sequence: CATWDSGSDWIKTF. The DNA for the CDR3 is TGTGCCACCTGGGACTCGGGTAGTGATTGGATCAAGACGTTT.

The J gene is TRGJ1 or TRGJ2, the V gene TRGV4. The germline V gene has CDR1 EGSTGY and CDR2 YDSYTSSV. There are 13 residues in the CDR3. Trimming at V came to 4 bases and at J to 15 bases, leaving 18 bases not matched to a gene. The DNA of the CDR3 is TGTGCCACCTGGGACGGGCGGGCAGATAACATACTCTTT. Protein sequence: CATWDGRADNILF.

This clone has more than one count but fewer than ten. A read error may explain this, as a much larger clone is one base away. V is TRGV4 and J is TRGJ1 or TRGJ2. Germline V lookup: CDR1 EGSTGY, CDR2 YDSYTSSV. The CDR3 length is 12 residues. Here the CDR3 DNA reads TGTGCCACCTGGAAGAATTCTTATAAGAAACTCTTT. Protein product: CATWKNSYKKLF.